Each of the 10 T cell receptor beta chains below was sequenced from the same sample in a study of post-analysis software for immune sequencing data. Overall study results and limits: Controls had lower frequencies than patients of a handful of TRBV segments, which included TRBV5-6, TRBV5-1 and TRBV20-1.

These receptors' targets are unknown. Unique-molecular-identifier-tagged TCR beta cDNA libraries were used. TCRdb re-derived calls from the PCR reads in MiXCR, one entry per CDR3 protein. The table records about 560,000 distinct CDR3 sequences, 44% of them present only once. The sequencing input was blood. The receptor set was obtained from a girl aged 10 to 17 with multiple sclerosis.

This clonotype turned up a few times. The chain is built from TRBV5-1 and TRBJ2-5; 7 bases match TRBD2. Germline V gene lookup returns CDR1 SGHRS and CDR2 YFSETQ. Trimming cost V 4 bases and J 0 bases; bases outside gene matches: 3. The CDR3 totals 14 residues. Here the CDR3 DNA reads TGCGCCAGCAGCCAACTAGCGAACCAAGAGACCCAGTACTTC. Amino acids: CASSQLANQETQYF.

This clonotype has a handful of counts. This chain connects TRBV29-1 to TRBJ2-3, with D perhaps matching TRBD1 (7 bases). In germline, CDR1 is SQVTM, CDR2 ANQGSEA. V lost 3 bases to trimming and J lost 2 bases, with 12 bases between them. The CDR3 is 14 amino acids. The chain's CDR3 is CSVDGGQPTDTQYF. The DNA for the CDR3 is TGCAGCGTTGACGGGGGACAGCCCACAGATACGCAGTATTTT.

This clonotype was recorded only once. The chain carries TRBV7-2 and TRBJ2-5, with a tentative D call TRBD2 (7 bases). The J call may be incorrect, as the DNA end agrees better with TRBJ2-7. Germline-derived CDR1 and CDR2 are SGHTA and FQGNSA. CDR3 length: 15 amino acids. This chain's CDR3 is CASSFPEGGASEQYF. The CDR3, as DNA: TGTGCCAGCAGCTTCCCCGAGGGGGGGGCCTCCGAGCAGTACTTC.

The chain uses TRBV12-3 or TRBV12-4 and TRBJ2-6; D perhaps matches TRBD1 (5 bases). The length of the CDR3 is 17 residues. V was cut by 3 bases and J by 1 base, with 13 bases left in between. CDR3 nucleotide sequence: TGTGCCAGCAGTTTCGGACCAGGGTTTTCTGGGGCCAACGTCCTGACTTTC. Translating it yields CASSFGPGFSGANVLTF.

The chain links TRBV7-9 to TRBJ2-5; 9 bases are a match to TRBD2. The J call may be wrong; the DNA end is better matched by TRBJ2-7. CDR1 and CDR2 (germline): SEHNR, FQNEAQ (reference sequence). The CDR3 sequence is 15 residues long. CDR3 sequence (DNA): TGTGCCAGCAGCTCCGGACTAGCGAATTCTTACGAGCAGTACTTC. Protein: CASSSGLANSYEQYF.

V and J are TRBV10-3 and TRBJ2-5; 7 bases are a match to TRBD1. V shed 10 bases, J shed 3 bases, and the junction held 5 bases outside the gene matches. The CDR3 has 12 amino acids. The germline CDR1 and CDR2 sequences are ENHRY and SYGVKD. In DNA, the CDR3 is TGTGCCACCAGACAGGGCGAAGAGACCCAGTACTTC. It specifies CATRQGEETQYF.

This clonotype has a handful of counts. J is TRBJ2-6 and V is TRBV28; no clear D. The CDR3 is 12 residues long. The V end was cut by 5 bases, the J end by 7 bases, with 6 bases between. The germline V gene encodes CDR1 MDHEN and CDR2 SYDVKM. CDR3 sequence reads: CASSNQANVLTF. CDR3 bases: TGTGCCAGCAGTAATCAAGCCAACGTCCTGACTTTC.

The V call is TRBV5-1, the J call TRBJ1-2; D uncertain. The CDR3 is 15 amino acids. Germline CDR1 is SGHRS and CDR2 is YFSETQ. The ends were cut back, 4 bases at V and 7 bases at J, with 20 bases in the middle. CDR3 region: CASSPLGGATVGYTF. Here the CDR3 DNA reads TGCGCCAGCAGCCCCCTAGGTGGCGCGACGGTTGGCTACACCTTC. The full variable domain, with the rest looked up from reference TRBV5-1 and TRBJ1-2, is KAGVTQTPRYLIKTRGQQVTLSCSPISGHRSVSWYQQTPGQGLQFLFEYFSETQRNKGNFPGRFSGRQFSNSRSEMNVSTLELGDSALYLCASSPLGGATVGYTFGSGTRLTVV.

V gene TRBV6-1 combines with J gene TRBJ1-2, with unresolved D. Germline CDR1 and CDR2: MNHNS and SASEGT. V was pared by 3 bases and J by 0 bases, with 14 bases between. This CDR3 region has 16 residues. CDR3 bases: TGTGCCAGCAGTGACGAGCCCCCGGCCGCTAACTATGGCTACACCTTC. Translating it yields CASSDEPPAANYGYTF.

Remarks on this clonotype: This clone may be a read error of a much larger clone one base away. This chain connects TRBV10-2 to TRBJ2-4; 7 bases fit TRBD1. The DNA end favors TRBJ2-7, so the J call may be wrong. CDR1 is WSHSY, CDR2 SAAADI, per germline. CDR3 size: 12 residues. The CDR3 nucleotides are TGCGTCAGCCGGGACAGTTATAACGAGCAGTACTTC. It is translated as CVSRDSYNEQYF.